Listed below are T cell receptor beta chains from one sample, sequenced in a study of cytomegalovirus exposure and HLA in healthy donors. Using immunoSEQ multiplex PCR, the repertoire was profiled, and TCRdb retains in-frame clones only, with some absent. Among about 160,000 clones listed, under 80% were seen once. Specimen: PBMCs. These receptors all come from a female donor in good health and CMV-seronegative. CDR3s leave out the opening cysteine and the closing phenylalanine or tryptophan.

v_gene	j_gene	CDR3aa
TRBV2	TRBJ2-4	ASSEDGGGGNIQY
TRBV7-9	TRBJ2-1	ASSLGRATGNEQF
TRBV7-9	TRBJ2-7	ASNQPGQGGEAY
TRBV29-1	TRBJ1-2	SVENSGRGRPGYT
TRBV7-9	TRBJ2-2	ASSPWTNTGELF
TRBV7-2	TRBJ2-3	ASSFLAGATDTQY
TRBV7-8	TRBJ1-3	ASSFIHRDTIY
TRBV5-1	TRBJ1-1	ASSLRGGTEAF
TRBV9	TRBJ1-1	ASSVAGGRTEAF
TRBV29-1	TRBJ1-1	SVETRAAGNTEAF
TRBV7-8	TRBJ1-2	ASSLGDVYGYT
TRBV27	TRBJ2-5	ASSLKQGPETQY
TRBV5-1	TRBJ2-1	ASSLEYRGSHNEQF
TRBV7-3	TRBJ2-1	ASSLRENEQF
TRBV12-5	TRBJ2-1	ASKSGREDSYNEQF
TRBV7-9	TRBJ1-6	SSSPTPVGPDSPLH
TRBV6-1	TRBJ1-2	ASSLGQGLYGYT
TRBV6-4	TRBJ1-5	ASSSSGGNQPQH